The rows below give T cell receptor beta chains drawn from one sample of a study of cytomegalovirus exposure and HLA in healthy donors. Generated by immunoSEQ multiplex PCR, the TCRdb table keeps only in-frame clones and is missing some. Of about 120,000 clones listed, approximately 17% are singletons. Input material: PBMCs. The receptors originated from a female donor in good health and CMV-seropositive. Both conserved end residues are part of each CDR3. The D gene is left open where the match is weak. Clone size appears in some rows only: once, few, many, or a class for an expanded clone.

abundance,d_gene,v_gene,j_gene,CDR3aa,CDR3nt
-,-,TRBV4-1,TRBJ2-2,CASSQSRDTVDLGAGELFF,TGCGCCAGCAGCCAATCGAGGGACACCGTGGACTTGGGGGCCGGGGAGCTGTTTTTT
few,-,TRBV7-9,TRBJ2-7,CASSLDPQGSHEQYF,TGTGCCAGCAGCTTAGACCCCCAGGGTTCACACGAGCAGTACTTC
-,-,TRBV4-3,TRBJ1-4,CASSQVREANEKLFF,TGCGCCAGCAGCCAAGTTCGCGAGGCGAATGAAAAACTGTTTTTT
-,-,TRBV6-5,TRBJ2-7,CGTNRDIDSYEQYF,TGTGGTACAAACCGGGACATTGATTCCTACGAGCAGTACTTC
few,TRBD1,TRBV6-1,TRBJ1-3,CASSTGGSGNTIYF,TGTGCCAGCAGCACAGGGGGCTCTGGAAACACCATATATTTT
-,TRBD2,TRBV5-4,TRBJ2-2,CASSLGLAGGRTGELFF,TGTGCCAGCAGCTTGGGACTAGCGGGAGGGCGGACCGGGGAGCTGTTTTTT
-,TRBD1,TRBV6-5,TRBJ1-1,CASSTGQGLNTEAFF,TGTGCCAGCAGCACGGGACAGGGGCTGAACACTGAAGCTTTCTTT
-,-,TRBV29-1,TRBJ2-1,CSGRDSASEQFF,TGCAGCGGCCGAGACAGCGCGTCTGAGCAGTTCTTC
few,-,TRBV4-2,TRBJ1-3,CASSQVRGNTIYF,TGTGCCAGCAGCCAAGTACGGGGAAACACCATATATTTT
few,-,TRBV7-3,TRBJ2-2,CASSLGPGELFF,TGTGCCAGCAGCTTAGGCCCCGGGGAGCTGTTTTTT
-,-,TRBV5-6,TRBJ2-3,CASSAVPKGTDTQYF,TGTGCCAGCAGTGCGGTACCCAAAGGCACAGATACGCAGTATTTT
few,-,TRBV5-1,TRBJ1-5,CASSFTIGEPQHF,TGCGCCAGCAGCTTCACGATAGGGGAGCCCCAGCATTTT
-,TRBD1,TRBV6-5,TRBJ2-2,CASSYSRDSTGELFF,TGTGCCAGCAGTTACTCGAGGGACAGCACCGGGGAGCTGTTTTTT
-,-,TRBV5-4,TRBJ2-1,CASSLARSTPYNEQFF,TGTGCCAGCAGCTTGGCCCGGTCAACTCCATACAATGAGCAGTTCTTC
-,TRBD1,TRBV5-1,TRBJ2-7,CASSLEGGSYEQYF,TGCGCCAGCAGCTTGGAAGGGGGCAGCTACGAGCAGTACTTC
few,-,TRBV7-2,TRBJ1-1,CASSFTRTDTEAFF,TGTGCCAGCAGCTTTACGCGGACAGACACTGAAGCTTTCTTT
few,-,TRBV29-1,TRBJ1-5,CSVVFGRGSNQPQHF,TGCAGCGTTGTCTTTGGCAGGGGTAGCAATCAGCCCCAGCATTTT
few,TRBD2,TRBV7-8,TRBJ2-7,CASSLAYLGGTTYEQYF,TGTGCCAGCAGCTTAGCTTACCTCGGGGGGACTACCTACGAGCAGTACTTC
-,-,TRBV18,TRBJ2-7,CASSPAEGLTYEQYF,TGTGCCAGCTCACCGGCGGAGGGCTTGACCTACGAGCAGTACTTC
-,-,TRBV27,TRBJ2-2,CASSLNKGWAGELFF,TGTGCCAGCAGTTTAAACAAGGGGTGGGCCGGGGAGCTGTTTTTT
-,TRBD1,TRBV5-1,TRBJ1-5,CASSPTGVGNQPQHF,TGCGCCAGCAGCCCGACAGGGGTTGGGAATCAGCCCCAGCATTTT
few,-,TRBV19,TRBJ2-6,CASSIGGVGANVLTF,TGTGCCAGTAGTATAGGGGGAGTAGGGGCCAACGTCCTGACTTTC
once,-,TRBV7-2,TRBJ1-6,CASSLVGQRSSYNSPLHF,TGTGCCAGCAGCTTAGTGGGACAACGTAGCTCCTATAATTCACCCCTCCACTTT
-,-,TRBV7-9,TRBJ2-7,CASSLAGGYEQYF,TGTGCCAGCAGCTTAGCCGGGGGTTACGAGCAGTACTTC
-,TRBD1,TRBV5-4,TRBJ2-1,CASSQGQGYYNEQFF,TGTGCCAGCAGCCAGGGACAGGGCTACTACAATGAGCAGTTCTTC
few,TRBD1,TRBV5-1,TRBJ2-7,CASSLTGTGLEQYF,TGCGCCAGCAGCTTGACCGGGACAGGGCTCGAGCAGTACTTC
-,TRBD1,TRBV7-9,TRBJ2-1,CASSSDDRANEQFF,TGTGCCAGCAGCTCAGACGACAGGGCGAATGAGCAGTTCTTC
-,-,TRBV5-1,TRBJ1-2,CASSLVYPGIVYGYTF,TGCGCCAGCAGCTTGGTATACCCAGGAATTGTTTATGGCTACACCTTC
-,-,TRBV5-4,TRBJ2-5,CASSLSGSKEETQYF,TGTGCCAGCAGCCTCTCCGGGAGCAAAGAAGAGACCCAGTACTTC
-,-,TRBV21-1,TRBJ2-2,CASSKGRGLAGGNTGELFF,TGTGCCAGCAGCAAAGGCAGGGGACTAGCGGGGGGGAACACCGGGGAGCTGTTTTTT
few,-,TRBV10-3,TRBJ1-1,CAISEVGGTEAFF,TGTGCCATCAGTGAAGTAGGAGGCACTGAAGCTTTCTTT
few,-,TRBV6-5,TRBJ2-6,CASSFDRANVLTF,TGTGCCAGCAGTTTTGACAGGGCCAACGTCCTGACTTTC
-,TRBD2,TRBV2,TRBJ2-1,CASSGGIHNEQFF,TGTGCCTCGAGCGGGGGGATCCACAATGAGCAGTTCTTC
few,TRBD2,TRBV6-5,TRBJ2-7,CASSTSGLAEYEQYF,TGTGCCAGCAGTACATCGGGACTAGCGGAATACGAGCAGTACTTC
-,-,TRBV2,TRBJ2-1,CASGLSFSYNEQFF,TGTGCCAGCGGGCTTTCCTTCTCCTACAATGAGCAGTTCTTC
-,TRBD1,TRBV6-6,TRBJ2-7,CASSPLGQGGPYEQYF,TGTGCCAGCAGTCCTTTGGGACAGGGAGGGCCCTACGAGCAGTACTTC
once,TRBD1,TRBV6-6,TRBJ1-2,CASSNLDRGSGYTF,TGTGCCAGCAGCAATCTCGACAGGGGAAGTGGCTACACCTTC
-,-,TRBV20-1,TRBJ2-5,CSAIERETQYF,TGCAGTGCAATCGAACGGGAGACCCAGTACTTC
-,-,TRBV28,TRBJ2-1,CASSFVRGTYNEQFF,TGTGCCAGCAGTTTTGTCCGGGGGACCTACAATGAGCAGTTCTTC
-,TRBD1,TRBV5-1,TRBJ2-2,CASSWDRGTGELFF,TGCGCCAGCAGCTGGGACAGGGGCACCGGGGAGCTGTTTTTT
-,-,TRBV4-3,TRBJ2-5,CASSQGQAGLGLPQETQYF,TGCGCCAGCAGCCAAGGACAGGCGGGACTGGGACTACCTCAAGAGACCCAGTACTTC
-,-,TRBV6-5,TRBJ1-5,CASSYGSGQPQHF,TGTGCCAGCAGTTACGGGTCGGGGCAGCCCCAGCATTTT
few,-,TRBV27,TRBJ1-1,CASGAPGEVMNTEAFF,TGTGCCAGCGGGGCGCCAGGTGAGGTTATGAACACTGAAGCTTTCTTT
-,TRBD2,TRBV6-5,TRBJ2-1,CASSYQGLAGNEQFF,TGTGCCAGCAGTTACCAAGGACTAGCAGGCAATGAGCAGTTCTTC
-,-,TRBV5-1,TRBJ2-3,CASSLVTLSRGTDTQYF,TGCGCCAGCAGCTTGGTAACCCTCTCTAGAGGCACAGATACGCAGTATTTT
-,TRBD2,TRBV15,TRBJ2-1,CATSRGLVVRDNEQFF,TGTGCCACCAGCAGGGGACTAGTTGTTCGGGACAATGAGCAGTTCTTC
-,-,TRBV6-1,TRBJ1-6,CASRPLSWNSPLHF,TGTGCCAGCAGGCCCCTATCGTGGAATTCACCCCTCCACTTT
-,TRBD2,TRBV7-2,TRBJ2-7,CASSLAVAGPSYEQYF,TGTGCCAGCAGCTTAGCGGTAGCGGGTCCGAGCTACGAGCAGTACTTC
-,-,TRBV5-1,TRBJ2-7,CASSLSDSMSEQYF,TGCGCCAGCAGCTTGTCGGACAGTATGTCCGAGCAGTACTTC
-,TRBD1,TRBV18,TRBJ1-1,CASSPRQGPEAFF,TGTGCCAGCTCACCTAGACAGGGCCCTGAAGCTTTCTTT
-,-,TRBV25-1,TRBJ2-1,CASSLGDNEQFF,TGTGCCAGCAGTTTAGGGGACAATGAGCAGTTCTTC
medium-sized,-,TRBV28,TRBJ1-3,CASSLRSEVAGNTIYF,TGTGCCAGCAGTTTACGGTCGGAGGTGGCGGGAAACACCATATATTTT
few,TRBD1,TRBV4-2,TRBJ1-4,CASSQDGTGDEKLFF,TGTGCCAGCAGCCAAGATGGGACAGGGGATGAAAAACTGTTTTTT
-,-,TRBV7-2,TRBJ1-1,CASSLSVTEAFF,TGTGCCAGCAGCTTATCGGTAACTGAAGCTTTCTTT
-,TRBD1,TRBV27,TRBJ1-5,CASRAGGSNQPQHF,TGTGCCAGCAGGGCAGGGGGCAGCAATCAGCCCCAGCATTTT
once,TRBD1,TRBV6-1,TRBJ2-7,CASRDRGFSSEQYF,TGTGCCAGCCGGGACAGGGGATTTTCCTCCGAGCAGTACTTC
-,-,TRBV29-1,TRBJ1-1,CSVVWGGGSWNTEAFF,TGCAGCGTTGTTTGGGGGGGAGGTAGTTGGAACACTGAAGCTTTCTTT
-,TRBD1,TRBV18,TRBJ1-1,CASSPNTGGSTTGTTEAFF,TGTGCCAGCTCACCAAATACAGGGGGCAGTACCACCGGGACGACGGAAGCTTTCTTT
few,TRBD2,TRBV14,TRBJ2-3,CASSGFVTGGTQYF,TGTGCCAGCAGCGGATTTGTCACGGGAGGGACGCAGTATTTT